One and the same sample provided the 2 T cell receptor beta chains below, sequenced in a study of shared clonotypes between healthy human individuals. The protocol was immunoSEQ multiplex PCR, while the TCRdb copy is restricted to in-frame clones and leaves out a portion. The data contain about 2.1 million clones, 80% to 95% of them seen just once; the ten biggest clones take up around 1.7%. Naivety among CD8 cells was defined by CD45RO negativity and positive CCR7 selection, thereby excluding terminally differentiated effector memory CD45RA+ cells. The material sequenced was naive CD8+ T cells from PBMCs. Receptor source: a man aged 18 to 29 in good health. Some clones in this sample may be carry-over from other donors' samples.

The chain carries TRBV4-1 and TRBJ1-3; TRBD1 is a possible D gene (6 bases). The germline V gene encodes CDR1 MGHRA and CDR2 YSYEKL. The CDR3 contains 15 residues. The V end was cut by 4 bases, the J end by 1 base, with 11 bases between. The CDR3 protein is CASSPRGQSGNTIYF. CDR3 in DNA: TGCGCCAGCAGCCCTCGAGGACAGTCTGGAAACACCATATATTTT.

This chain joins TRBV10-3 and TRBJ2-3; TRBD2 matches 8 bases. This CDR3 spans 17 amino acids. The V gene's germline CDR1 is ENHRY and CDR2 SYGVKD. V trimming: 2 bases; J trimming: 0 bases; junction bases outside the gene matches: 7. CDR3 loop: CAISESGVAGSTDTQYF. The CDR3 DNA reads TGTGCCATCAGTGAGAGCGGAGTAGCGGGAAGCACAGATACGCAGTATTTT.